This TCR beta chain was sequenced for a study of T cells in Graves' hyperthyroidism and ophthalmopathy. Diagnoses rested on clinical symptoms, serum thyroxine and TRAb, thyroid ultrasound and orbital computed tomography. The sample holds many counts of this clonotype. There were TCR beta CDR3 regions amplified from RNA transcripts. During a first-round RT-PCR of the TCR CDR3, the HTBI primer set was used. TCRdb reprocessed the multiplex PCR reads with MiXCR, giving one entry per CDR3 protein. Of around 350,000 distinct CDR3 sequences in the sample, about 18% are singletons; the top ten hold around 3.4%. Germline V CDR1 and CDR2: MNHEY, SVGAGI. V gave up 0 bases and J gave up 0 bases, with 14 bases separating them. The CDR3 has 17 amino acids.

The specimen was blood. This TCR derives from a woman in her late teens or twenties with Graves' hyperthyroidism. The chain uses TRBV6-5 and TRBJ1-2; the D is unclear. CDR3 amino acids: CASSYSRTQRANYGYTF. Written as DNA, the CDR3 is TGTGCCAGCAGTTACTCGCGGACCCAGAGGGCTAACTATGGCTACACCTTC.